Following are 27 T cell receptor beta chains from one sample sequenced in a study of blood T cell repertoires in COVID-19. The data were produced by immunoSEQ multiplex PCR, yet TCRdb's version contains in-frame clones alone and is incomplete. The table lists tens of thousands of clones, around 88% of them singletons. The specimen sequenced was peripheral blood. All receptors derive from a woman of 80 years or more with acute or convalescent COVID-19.

This clone was counted between two and nine times. The CDR3 protein is CASSFTNNEQFF. The CDR3 DNA reads TGTGCCAGCAGTTTCACTAACAATGAGCAGTTCTTC. The chain links TRBV6-6 to TRBJ2-1; D gene ambiguous. V lost 4 bases and J lost 5, with 6 bases in between. The germline gives CDR1 MNHNY, CDR2 SVGAGI (reference sequence). The CDR3 contains 12 residues.

This chain uses TRBV6-6 with TRBJ2-2; D is possibly TRBD1 (5 bases). This CDR3 contains 12 residues. Trimming shortened V by 6 bases and J by 8 bases, and 10 bases separated the two germline ends. Germline assignment: CDR1 MNHNY and CDR2 SVGAGI (reference sequence). The CDR3 DNA follows: TGTGCCAGCAGCTTCGGACATGGGGAGCTGTTTTTT. This sequence encodes CASSFGHGELFF.

This clone was picked up one time. V and J are TRBV7-9 and TRBJ1-3; no firm D call. V lost 1 base, J lost 7 bases, and 5 bases lay in between. The CDR3 is made up of 12 amino acids. Germline CDR1 and CDR2: SEHNR and FQNEAQ (reference sequence). The CDR3 DNA is TGTGCCAGCAGCTTAGGGGCCAACACCATATATTTT. It yields the protein CASSLGANTIYF.

The V call is TRBV4-1, the J call TRBJ1-6; 7 nucleotides agree with TRBD1. The CDR3 contains 16 residues. V lost 0 bases, J lost 9 bases, and 8 bases stayed unmatched. In germline, CDR1 is MGHRA, CDR2 YSYEKL. The CDR3 DNA reads TGCGCCAGCAGCCAAGATCGTAGGGGGCTTGGTTCACCCCTCCACTTT. Translating it yields CASSQDRRGLGSPLHF.

The chain has TRBV19 and TRBJ2-3; 9 bases line up with TRBD1. The germline V gene has CDR1 LNHDA and CDR2 SQIVND (reference sequence). This CDR3 comprises 17 residues. V lost 3 bases and J lost 6; bases outside the gene matches: 13. The CDR3 coding sequence is TGTGCCAGTAGTATTCGAACAGGGGGCAAGTCTTGGGATACGCAGTATTTT. Protein sequence: CASSIRTGGKSWDTQYF.

This rearrangement joins TRBV7-6 to TRBJ1-3; TRBD1 matches 9 bases. The junction had 8 bases not matched to a gene; V was cut back by 1 base and J by 4 bases. The CDR3 is 17 residues long. Germline values: CDR1 SGHVS, CDR2 FNYEAQ. CDR3 in amino acids: CASSLGGTGSSGNTIYF. CDR3 DNA sequence: TGTGCCAGCAGCTTAGGGGGGACAGGGTCCTCAGGAAACACCATATATTTT. The full variable domain, in which reference TRBV7-6 and TRBJ1-3 provide the parts outside the CDR3, is GAGVSQSPRYKVTKRGQDVALRCDPISGHVSLYWYRQALGQGPEFLTYFNYEAQQDKSGLPNDRFSAERPEGSISTLTIQRTEQRDSAMYRCASSLGGTGSSGNTIYFGEGSWLTVV.

The chain has TRBV10-1 and TRBJ2-1; 7 bases agree with TRBD2. The CDR3 contains 16 residues. The ends lost 0 bases at V and 2 bases at J; junction bases unmatched: 4. Germline CDR1 WNHNN, CDR2 SYGVQD (reference sequence). The CDR3 loop is CASSESSGETYNEQFF. The CDR3 DNA is TGCGCCAGCAGTGAGTCGAGCGGGGAGACCTACAATGAGCAGTTCTTC.

The V gene is TRBV11-2, the J gene TRBJ1-6, with D perhaps TRBD1 (6 bases). CDR1 is SGHAT and CDR2 is FQNNGV in the germline V gene. This CDR3 has 16 amino acids. The V gene lost 1 base and the J gene lost 7 bases, with 14 bases spanning the gap. This CDR3 is CASSLAGGSTNSPLHF. CDR3 nucleotides: TGTGCCAGCAGCTTAGCTGGGGGCTCTACCAATTCACCCCTCCACTTT.

The V gene is TRBV2, the J gene TRBJ2-7; tentatively, D is TRBD2 (5 bases). This CDR3 is built from 15 residues. Germline CDR1 is SNHLY and CDR2 is FYNNEI. V lost 3 bases and J lost 3, with 15 bases in between. The chain's CDR3 is CASSEGKPGSYEQYV. In DNA, the CDR3 is TGTGCCAGCAGTGAGGGGAAGCCTGGGAGCTACGAGCAGTACGTC.

The V gene is TRBV19, the J gene TRBJ1-4; tentatively, D is TRBD1 (5 bases). Trimming left V 4 bases short and J 4 bases short, with 13 bases between. The CDR3 sequence is 15 residues long. Germline lookup yields CDR1 LNHDA and CDR2 SQIVND (reference sequence). CDR3 sequence: CASSTGSGGNEKLFF. CDR3 nucleotides: TGTGCCAGTAGTACGGGGTCGGGGGGTAATGAAAAACTGTTTTTT.

This chain joins TRBV1 and TRBJ2-1; the DNA was not used to check the table's D call, TRBD2. TRBV1 is noted as a pseudogene. The CDR3 extends over 16 amino acids. Written as DNA, the CDR3 is TGCACCAGCAGCCAAGCTCCGCTAGCGCCATACAATGAGCAGTTCTTC. It codes for CTSSQAPLAPYNEQFF.

V is TRBV27 and J is TRBJ2-1; a possible D gene is TRBD2 (6 bases). V lost 2 bases to trimming and J lost 11 bases, with 19 bases between them. From germline, CDR1 is MNHEY and CDR2 SMNVEV (reference sequence). The CDR3 loop spans 15 amino acids. CDR3 sequence (DNA): TGTGCCAGCAGTTTAAAGTGGGAGGCCCTTCATAAGCAGTTCTTC. Translation gives CASSLKWEALHKQFF.

The chain is built from TRBV5-6 and TRBJ1-4, with 8 bases that match TRBD1. Unmatched junction bases numbered 5, after V lost 1 base and J lost 3 bases. CDR1 and CDR2 (germline): SGHDT, YYEEEE. The CDR3 totals 16 residues. The CDR3, as DNA: TGTGCCAGCAGCTTGACAGGGGGGATGTCTAATGAAAAACTGTTTTTT. It encodes CASSLTGGMSNEKLFF.

The rearrangement links TRBV2 to TRBJ2-7; the match to TRBD1 covers 10 bases. This CDR3 region has 14 residues. Germline V gene data show CDR1 as SNHLY and CDR2 as FYNNEI. The junction had 8 bases not matched to a gene; V was cut back by 8 bases and J by 4 bases. This CDR3 is CASLPKGQGYEQYV. The DNA of the CDR3 is TGTGCCAGCCTCCCGAAGGGACAGGGGTACGAGCAGTACGTC.

This clone was counted once. The rearrangement links TRBV5-4 to TRBJ1-4; no reliable D call. Germline lookup yields CDR1 SGHNT and CDR2 YYREEE (reference sequence). V was trimmed by 3 bases and J by 7 bases, leaving 10 bases between them. This CDR3 spans 13 amino acids. CDR3 nucleotides: TGTGCCAGCAGCTCATTAATCGGTGAAAAACTGTTTTTT. It encodes CASSSLIGEKLFF.

This chain links TRBV7-8 with TRBJ1-1, with 7 bases that match TRBD1. The CDR3 has 13 amino acids. Germline V lookup: CDR1 SGHVS, CDR2 FQNEAQ. V was pared by 1 base and J by 8 bases, with 4 bases of the junction left unmatched. Here the CDR3 reads CASSLDRGGEAFF. CDR3 sequence (DNA): TGTGCCAGCAGCTTAGACAGGGGAGGCGAAGCTTTCTTT.

The chain links TRBV4-1 to TRBJ2-1; D is possibly TRBD2 (6 bases). The V gene's germline CDR1 is MGHRA and CDR2 YSYEKL. The CDR3 covers 14 residues. Trimming shortened V by 3 bases and J by 6 bases, and 12 bases separated the two germline ends. CDR3 nucleotide sequence: TGCGCCAGCAGCCAGGAGGGGCAGGGCAATGAGCAGTTCTTC. Protein sequence: CASSQEGQGNEQFF.

This rearrangement joins TRBV9 to TRBJ2-3; D might be TRBD2 (5 bases). V was pared by 3 bases and J by 3 bases, with 11 bases between. This CDR3 has 14 residues. Germline V gives CDR1 SGDLS, CDR2 YYNGEE. This CDR3 is CASSADRGTDTQYF. The CDR3 DNA sequence: TGTGCCAGCAGCGCCGACCGGGGTACAGATACGCAGTATTTT.

The chain links TRBV6-5 to TRBJ2-7; 8 bases agree with TRBD2. V lost 7 bases and J lost 5; bases outside the gene matches: 7. The V gene's germline CDR1 is MNHEY and CDR2 SVGAGI. The CDR3 length is 13 residues. CDR3 DNA: TGTGCCAGCAAGGATTCGGGGGGGCACGAGCAGTACGTC. Translated, it gives CASKDSGGHEQYV.

The rearrangement joins TRBV28 to TRBJ1-2; 7 bases are shared with TRBD1. From germline, CDR1 is MDHEN and CDR2 SYDVKM. Trimming removed 5 bases from V and 2 bases from J; junction bases left unmatched: 5. There are 14 residues in the CDR3. The CDR3: CASSAGQRNYGYTF. The DNA of the CDR3 is TGTGCCAGCAGTGCGGGACAGCGCAACTATGGCTACACCTTC.

The V call is TRBV27, the J call TRBJ1-6; D uncertain. The CDR3 runs 14 residues. V was cut by 3 bases and J by 6 bases, with 9 bases left in between. CDR1 and CDR2 (germline): MNHEY, SMNVEV (reference sequence). The CDR3: CASSFPEPNSPLHF. In DNA form, the CDR3 reads TGTGCCAGCAGTTTTCCAGAACCTAATTCACCCCTCCACTTT.

This chain uses TRBV3-1 (or the pseudogene TRBV3-2) with TRBJ2-7; possible D gene TRBD1, 5 bases. Germline CDR1 and CDR2: LGHDT and YNNKEL (reference sequence). The CDR3 consists of 12 residues. Trimming removed 4 bases from V and 4 bases from J, with 8 bases in between. This chain's CDR3 is CASSRSGYEQYF. The CDR3 DNA sequence: TGTGCCAGCAGCCGTTCAGGGTACGAGCAGTACTTC.

The chain links TRBV6-6 to TRBJ2-7; D is unclear. Germline V gene sequence: CDR1 MNHNY, CDR2 SVGAGI (reference sequence). The CDR3 has 15 residues. Trimming shortened V by 2 bases and J by 3 bases, and 14 bases separated the two germline ends. The CDR3: CASSYEQLGRYEQYF. As DNA, the CDR3 is TGTGCCAGCAGTTACGAACAGCTTGGCCGCTACGAGCAGTACTTC.

This chain connects TRBV28 to TRBJ2-1; 11 nucleotides line up with TRBD2. Germline CDR1 and CDR2: MDHEN and SYDVKM. J lost 4 bases, V lost 7 bases, and 9 bases had no gene match. This CDR3 has 16 residues. This CDR3 is CASILSGGASYNEQFF. CDR3 coding DNA: TGTGCCAGCATTCTTAGCGGGGGGGCCTCTTACAATGAGCAGTTCTTC.

CDR3 protein: CASSLAGLYNSPLHF. CDR3 in DNA: TGTGCCAGCAGCTTAGCAGGACTCTATAATTCACCCCTCCACTTT. The V call is TRBV7-3, the J call TRBJ1-6; the D is unclear. This CDR3 has 15 amino acids. The germline gives CDR1 SGHTA, CDR2 FQGTGA. V was cut by 2 bases and J by 3 bases, with 8 bases left in between.

This clone was recorded a few times. The chain carries TRBV10-2 and TRBJ2-3; 11 bases agree with TRBD2. The CDR3 has 17 amino acids. Trimming took 4 bases from V and 2 from J; bases not matched to a gene: 8. Germline-derived CDR1 and CDR2 are WSHSY and SAAADI. The CDR3 coding sequence is TGCGCCAGCAGTGTCCCTACTAGCGGGGGTAACACAGATACGCAGTATTTT. Translation gives CASSVPTSGGNTDTQYF.

The rearrangement uses TRBV11-3 and TRBJ2-7, with D perhaps matching TRBD1 (6 bases). The CDR3 contains 15 residues. The V gene lost 5 bases and the J gene lost 4 bases, with 18 bases spanning the gap. Germline CDR1 reads SGHNT; CDR2 reads YENEEA. The CDR3 loop is CASSKGVQGNYEQYF. CDR3 nucleotide sequence: TGTGCCAGCAGCAAAGGGGTACAGGGCAATTACGAGCAGTACTTC.